The clone carrying this T cell receptor (beta chain) was counted between two and nine times. Sequencing used immunoSEQ multiplex PCR; TCRdb keeps in-frame clones, though not all of them. Among 34,000 or so clones listed, roughly 80% were seen once. This record comes from a study of preoperative IRX-2 immunotherapy in early breast cancer. Treatment indicated: preoperative locoregional IRX-2 cytokine immunotherapy. Samples came from a phase Ib trial of preoperative locoregional IRX-2 cytokine immunotherapy. The CDR3 spans 12 residues. Germline CDR1 MDHEN, CDR2 SYDVKM. Trimming removed 2 bases from V and 2 bases from J, with 4 bases in between.

The receptor's source is a human donor with breast cancer. The starting material was lymph node tissue, obtained from a patient treated with IRX-2 immunotherapy. The chain is built from TRBV28 and TRBJ2-7; D gene uncertain. The CDR3 DNA reads TGTGCCAGCAGTTTAATGGCCTACGAGCAGTACTTC. Translated, it gives CASSLMAYEQYF.